The 4 T cell receptor beta chains listed next were all sequenced from one sample in a study of blood T cells in healthy people across ages (dated by TCRdb to 2014 to 2015). Library preparation employed 5' RACE. Sequencing took place on an Illumina HiSeq 2500. A second PCR of roughly 7 to 11 cycles was run with a J-beta primer mix and a sample-barcoded 5' primer. TCRdb reworked the public reads: Q25 trimming with fastp, MiXCR clone assembly, productive beta chains retained. Every entry covers one CDR3 protein and lists the most common genes and DNA from its rows. In this sample the table shows just under 900,000 distinct CDR3 sequences, about 28% of which occur a single time. The top ten hold 17% of the sample. The sample taken for sequencing was blood. The receptor set was obtained from a woman of 80 years or more in good health.

This clonotype was counted many times. The CDR3 DNA follows: TGCGCCAGCAGCGCGGGACAGGGGGAAGAGACCCAGTACTTC. Its translation: CASSAGQGEETQYF. The chain has TRBV5-1 and TRBJ2-5; 11 positions agree with TRBD1. V gave up 4 bases and J gave up 3 bases; unmatched junction bases: 2. The CDR3 spans 14 residues. Germline values: CDR1 SGHRS, CDR2 YFSETQ.

This clonotype came up a few times. The genes are TRBV29-1 and TRBJ1-3; D is uncertain. The CDR3 is 13 amino acids. CDR1 and CDR2 (germline): SQVTM, ANQGSEA. Trimming left V 4 bases short and J 2 bases short, with 9 bases between. This CDR3 reads CSVAMGAGNTIYF. The CDR3 nucleotides read TGCAGCGTTGCAATGGGAGCTGGAAACACCATATATTTT.

As to this clonotype: This may be a read error, as it is one base from a much larger clone. V and J are TRBV7-2 and TRBJ2-1; 14 bases line up with TRBD2. Germline V gene lookup returns CDR1 SGHTA and CDR2 FQGNSA. The CDR3 covers 16 residues. This chain's CDR3 is CANSTTSGGAYNEQFF. The CDR3 coding sequence is TGTGCCAACAGCACGACTAGCGGGGGGGCCTACAATGAGCAGTTCTTC.

The chain carries TRBV30 and TRBJ1-4; D gene ambiguous. From germline, CDR1 is GTSNPN and CDR2 SVGIG (reference sequence). V was trimmed by 0 bases and J by 7 bases, leaving 15 bases between them. The CDR3 spans 15 residues. The CDR3 DNA sequence: TGTGCCTGGAGTGTAGGGAGTTCCTACGTTGAAAAACTGTTTTTT. This encodes CAWSVGSSYVEKLFF.